The 10 T cell receptor beta chains below come from one sample, sequenced in a study of sequential checkpoint blockade in melanoma. Clones were sequenced by immunoSEQ multiplex PCR, and TCRdb holds only the in-frame ones, with some missing. The sample gives 3,000 to 4,000 clones, under 20% of which show up once; approximately 8.5% is in the top ten. As for treatment: randomized to nivolumab then ipilimumab (arm A) or the reverse (arm B). This specimen consisted of tumor tissue (inferred from file names), obtained from a patient given nivolumab and ipilimumab in sequence. The origin of the receptors is a human donor with melanoma.

CDR3 in amino acids: CASSEGEMAGMNGYTF. The CDR3 DNA is TGTGCCAGCAGTGAGGGTGAAATGGCAGGGATGAATGGCTACACCTTC. V gene TRBV6-8 combines with J gene TRBJ1-2; perhaps TRBD1 as D (5 bases). Germline lookup yields CDR1 MNHGY and CDR2 SAAAGT. This CDR3 is built from 16 residues. V was cut by 5 bases and J by 6 bases, with 22 bases left in between.

V usage is TRBV28 and J usage is TRBJ2-6; D gene uncertain. CDR1 and CDR2 (germline): MDHEN, SYDVKM. This CDR3 spans 14 amino acids. Trimming took 6 bases from V and 0 from J, leaving 6 bases between them. DNA for the CDR3: TGTGCCAGCAGGGACCGCTCTGGGGCCAACGTCCTGACTTTC. Translating gives CASRDRSGANVLTF.

This clone was counted between two and nine times. The rearrangement uses TRBV6-8 and TRBJ1-1; D not certain. CDR3 length equals 13 residues. The germline CDR1 and CDR2 sequences are MNHGY and SAAAGT. The V end lost 2 bases, the J end lost 4 bases, and 8 bases lay between the germline ends. The CDR3 nucleotides read TGTGCCAGCAGTTACGGGGTTTTCACTGAAGCTTTCTTT. Its protein product is CASSYGVFTEAFF.

This clone is large within its sample. The chain employs TRBV19 and TRBJ2-7; TRBD1 matches at 8 bases. Per the germline V gene, CDR1 is LNHDA and CDR2 is SQIVND (reference sequence). The CDR3 extends over 14 amino acids. J lost 6 bases, V lost 3 bases, and 7 bases had no gene match. CDR3 loop: CASSMTGEALEQYF. CDR3 bases: TGTGCCAGTAGTATGACAGGGGAGGCCCTCGAGCAGTACTTC.

The chain is built from TRBV6-8 and TRBJ2-3; 12 nucleotides line up with TRBD2. V was clipped by 5 bases and J by 1 base; unmatched bases: 7. The CDR3 covers 17 residues. The germline V gene has CDR1 MNHGY and CDR2 SAAAGT. The CDR3 sequence is CASSAVTSGSGTDTQYF. CDR3 nucleotide sequence: TGTGCCAGCAGTGCCGTGACTAGCGGGAGTGGCACAGATACGCAGTATTTT.

The chain combines TRBV11-3 with TRBJ2-7, with 7 bases that match TRBD2. This CDR3 has 15 residues. Unmatched junction bases numbered 5, after V lost 1 base and J lost 2 bases. The germline CDR1 and CDR2 sequences are SGHNT and YENEEA. CDR3 residues: CASSLVPGGAYEQYF. The CDR3 DNA reads as TGTGCCAGCAGCTTAGTACCGGGGGGTGCCTACGAGCAGTACTTC.

This clone was counted between two and nine times. One end of the junction varies from germline; a read error may be responsible. This CDR3 is CASSDSEGGYGYTF. The CDR3 DNA follows: TGTGCCAGCAGTGACTCGGAGGGGGGCTATGGCTACACCTTC. The chain has TRBV6-8 and TRBJ1-2; tentative D call: TRBD1 (6 bases). This CDR3 spans 14 amino acids. In germline, CDR1 is MNHGY, CDR2 SAAAGT.

This clone is categorized as medium-sized. The genes are TRBV6-8 and TRBJ1-1; TRBD1 aligns across 7 bases. This CDR3 spans 15 amino acids. Trimming cost V 0 bases and J 2 bases; bases outside gene matches: 3. The germline V gene encodes CDR1 MNHGY and CDR2 SAAAGT. The DNA of the CDR3 is TGTGCCAGCAGTTACTCGGACAGGATTAACACTGAAGCTTTCTTT. Translation gives CASSYSDRINTEAFF.

The rearrangement uses TRBV6-8 and TRBJ1-5; maybe TRBD1 (5 bases). The CDR3 covers 15 residues. CDR1 is MNHGY and CDR2 is SAAAGT in the germline V gene. V was shortened by 0 bases and J by 6 bases, with 12 bases between the two germline ends. The CDR3 region is CASSYSWGVAQPQHF. CDR3 DNA sequence: TGTGCCAGCAGTTACTCCTGGGGGGTAGCTCAGCCCCAGCATTTT.

In its sample, this clone is medium-sized. V is TRBV9 and J is TRBJ1-4, with TRBD1 identical over 12 bases. Trimming took 5 bases from V and 8 from J; bases not matched to a gene: 4. The CDR3 spans 14 residues. Germline V CDR1 and CDR2: SGDLS, YYNGEE. The CDR3 reads CASRAGTGGEKLFF. The CDR3 region has the DNA TGTGCCAGCAGAGCCGGGACAGGGGGCGAAAAACTGTTTTTT. Together with reference TRBV9 and TRBJ1-4, the CDR3 gives the full variable domain: DSGVTQTPKHLITATGQRVTLRCSPRSGDLSVYWYQQSLDQGLQFLIQYYNGEERAKGNILERFSAQQFPDLHSELNLSSLELGDSALYFCASRAGTGGEKLFFGSGTQLSVL.